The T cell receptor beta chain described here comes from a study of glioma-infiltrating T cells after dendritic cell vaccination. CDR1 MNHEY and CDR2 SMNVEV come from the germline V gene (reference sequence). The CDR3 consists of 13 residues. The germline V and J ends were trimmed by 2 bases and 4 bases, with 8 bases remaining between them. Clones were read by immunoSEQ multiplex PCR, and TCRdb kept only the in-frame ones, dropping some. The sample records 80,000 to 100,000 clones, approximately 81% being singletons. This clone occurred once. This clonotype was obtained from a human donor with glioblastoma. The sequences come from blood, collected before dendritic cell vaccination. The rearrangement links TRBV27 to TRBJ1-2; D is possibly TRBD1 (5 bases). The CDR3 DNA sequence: TGTGCCAGCAGTTTAGACAGTAGCTATGGCTACACCTTC. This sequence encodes CASSLDSSYGYTF.